This T cell receptor beta chain was found in a study of T cell changes during pregnancy in multiple sclerosis. Method: immunoSEQ multiplex PCR; TCRdb's copy keeps in-frame clones and lacks some. The sample records about 44,000 clones, about nine tenths being singletons. The sequence was collected from a female donor with multiple sclerosis, enrolled in a pregnancy study. The sample was CD4+ T cells from peripheral blood mononuclear cells, taken after pregnancy.

The CDR3 reads CASSLETRFGEQFF. In DNA, the CDR3 is TGTGCCAGCAGCTTAGAGACTAGGTTTGGTGAGCAGTTCTTC. The chain carries TRBV7-6 and TRBJ2-1; D perhaps matches TRBD2 (6 bases). CDR1 is SGHVS and CDR2 is FNYEAQ in the germline V gene. V gave up 1 base and J gave up 9 bases, with 13 bases separating them. The CDR3 is 14 amino acids.